This TCR beta chain was identified during a study of chemoradiotherapy in HPV16-positive cancers. Overall study context: Candidate HPV-specific clones and shared TCR motifs came from a couple of HPV16-positive patients.

Generated by immunoSEQ multiplex PCR, the TCRdb table keeps only in-frame clones and is missing some. The sample yields more than 8,000 clones, 78% seen once. The V segment lost 4 bases and the J segment 2 bases; nucleotides outside the gene matches: 5. Germline values: CDR1 SGHDN, CDR2 FVKESK. CDR3 length: 16 amino acids. Comment on this clone: The antigen is not known.

Study-level results: In HPV16-positive patients, HPV-responsive T-cell expansion tracked better recurrence-free survival. During treatment, candidate HPV-specific clones and E7-related motifs expanded in tumor.

Repertoires were sampled repeatedly during chemoradiotherapy. This sequence originates from a human donor with HPV-associated anogenital cancer. This specimen was collected from a patient who underwent chemoradiotherapy. This chain links TRBV14 with TRBJ2-6; 7 nucleotides agree with TRBD2. CDR3 protein: CASSPLGGTGANVLTF. CDR3 nucleotide sequence: TGTGCCAGCAGCCCCCTGGGAGGGACTGGGGCCAACGTCCTGACTTTC. Filled out from reference TRBV14 and TRBJ2-6, the complete variable domain reads EAGVTQFPSHSVIEKGQTVTLRCDPISGHDNLYWYRRVMGKEIKFLLHFVKESKQDESGMPNNRFLAERTGGTYSTLKVQPAELEDSGVYFCASSPLGGTGANVLTFGAGSRLTVL.